Following are 22 T cell receptor beta chains from one sample sequenced in a study of Tregs in tolerant kidney transplant recipients. Sequencing used immunoSEQ multiplex PCR; TCRdb keeps in-frame clones, though not all of them. In the table there are some 240,000 clones, around 82% of which are singletons. The sequencing sample was made of CD4+ T cells from blood. Receptors originate from a human donor in good health.

The V and J genes are TRBV19 and TRBJ2-3, with a weak D call TRBD2 (5 bases). This CDR3 is 16 amino acids long. Trimming left V 7 bases short and J 3 bases short, with 20 bases between. Germline V gene sequence: CDR1 LNHDA, CDR2 SQIVND (reference sequence). CDR3 sequence (DNA): TGTGCCAGTACCACCGGACTCAACCTAGGGACAGATACGCAGTATTTT. It codes for CASTTGLNLGTDTQYF.

The chain has TRBV6-6 and TRBJ2-7; D may match TRBD1 or TRBD2 (5 bases each). The germline V gene has CDR1 MNHNY and CDR2 SVGAGI (reference sequence). CDR3 length: 15 amino acids. Trimming took off 6 bases at V and 0 bases at J, with 15 bases between the two ends. The CDR3 coding sequence is TGTGCCAGCAGACCAGGGACCCAAAGCTCCTACGAGCAGTACTTC. Protein sequence: CASRPGTQSSYEQYF.

The V and J genes are TRBV5-1 and TRBJ1-1; TRBD1 matches 10 bases. Germline V gene lookup returns CDR1 SGHRS and CDR2 YFSETQ. The CDR3 sequence is 16 residues long. V was pared by 4 bases and J by 1 base, with 7 bases of the junction left unmatched. The CDR3 region has the DNA TGCGCCAGCAGCCCCGGACAGGGGGATGCGAACACTGAAGCTTTCTTT. This translates into CASSPGQGDANTEAFF. Looking up the rest from reference TRBV5-1 and TRBJ1-1 gives the full variable domain: KAGVTQTPRYLIKTRGQQVTLSCSPISGHRSVSWYQQTPGQGLQFLFEYFSETQRNKGNFPGRFSGRQFSNSRSEMNVSTLELGDSALYLCASSPGQGDANTEAFFGQGTRLTVV.

This chain uses TRBV19 with TRBJ2-5; 8 nucleotides match TRBD1. The V and J ends lost 5 bases and 7 bases, in that order; junction bases with no gene match: 9. Germline CDR1 LNHDA, CDR2 SQIVND (reference sequence). The CDR3 sequence is 14 residues long. CDR3 sequence: CASSGYTGGATQYF. The CDR3 DNA sequence: TGTGCCAGTAGTGGATATACAGGGGGAGCGACCCAGTACTTC. Using reference TRBV19 and TRBJ2-5 for the parts outside the CDR3, the full variable domain is DGGITQSPKYLFRKEGQNVTLSCEQNLNHDAMYWYRQDPGQGLRLIYYSQIVNDFQKGDIAEGYSVSREKKESFPLTVTSAQKNPTAFYLCASSGYTGGATQYFGPGTRLLVL.

V is TRBV9 and J is TRBJ2-1, with D perhaps TRBD2 (7 bases). With 6 bases removed from V and 6 bases from J, the gap between germline ends came to 13 bases. The CDR3 length is 13 residues. In germline, CDR1 is SGDLS, CDR2 YYNGEE. This CDR3 reads CASTAGAFNEQFF. Here the CDR3 DNA reads TGTGCCAGCACGGCGGGGGCTTTCAATGAGCAGTTCTTC.

The gene calls are TRBV9 and TRBJ1-2; tentatively, D is TRBD1 (5 bases). The length of the CDR3 is 14 residues. The V gene's germline CDR1 is SGDLS and CDR2 YYNGEE. Trimming removed 0 bases at V and 3 bases at J, with 9 bases between. As DNA, the CDR3 is TGTGCCAGCAGCGTAGTTGGGGCGGACTATGGCTACACCTTC. This sequence encodes CASSVVGADYGYTF.

This clone was detected a few times. The chain carries TRBV15 and TRBJ1-1; no reliable D call. V lost 3 bases to trimming and J lost 1 base, with 9 bases between them. CDR1 and CDR2 from the germline V gene are LNHNV and YYDKDF (reference sequence). CDR3 length: 14 amino acids. CDR3 sequence: CATSRASSNTEAFF. CDR3 bases: TGTGCCACCAGCAGGGCCTCATCGAACACTGAAGCTTTCTTT.

This clone was recorded a few times. The V gene is TRBV14, the J gene TRBJ2-7; D gene ambiguous. Germline V CDR1 and CDR2: SGHDN, FVKESK. The CDR3 consists of 15 residues. V lost 1 base and J lost 2, with 12 bases in between. For the CDR3, the DNA is TGTGCCAGCAGCCAAGGAATGGCAGATACCTACGAGCAGTACTTC. Encoded protein: CASSQGMADTYEQYF.

This clone was observed a handful of times. The gene calls are TRBV9 and TRBJ1-3; TRBD1 is a possible D gene (5 bases). V was trimmed by 4 bases and J by 8 bases, leaving 22 bases between them. The CDR3 consists of 16 residues. CDR1 is SGDLS and CDR2 is YYNGEE in the germline V gene. This CDR3 reads CASSTLDGASGDTIYF. The CDR3, as DNA: TGTGCCAGCAGCACCCTGGACGGGGCATCCGGGGACACCATATATTTT.

The chain links TRBV6-1 to TRBJ1-4; TRBD1 agrees at 8 bases. Unmatched junction bases numbered 6, after V lost 7 bases and J lost 5 bases. The CDR3 has 14 residues. Germline V gene data show CDR1 as MNHNS and CDR2 as SASEGT. This CDR3 is CASIQDRVNEKLFF. CDR3 sequence (DNA): TGTGCCAGCATCCAGGACAGGGTGAATGAAAAACTGTTTTTT.

J is TRBJ1-5 and V is TRBV6-6, with 10 bases lining up with TRBD1. From germline, CDR1 is MNHNY and CDR2 SVGAGI (reference sequence). This CDR3 spans 15 amino acids. V was clipped by 4 bases and J by 3 bases; unmatched bases: 3. In DNA form, the CDR3 reads TGTGCCAGCAGTTCCGGGACAGGGGACAATCAGCCCCAGCATTTT. Protein sequence: CASSSGTGDNQPQHF.

V usage is TRBV4-1 and J usage is TRBJ2-7, with D perhaps TRBD1 (5 bases). V shed 4 bases and J shed 6 bases, with 22 bases lying between them. Per the germline V gene, CDR1 is MGHRA and CDR2 is YSYEKL. The CDR3 is made up of 16 amino acids. The CDR3 loop is CASSRAPGFSIGEQYF. CDR3 DNA sequence: TGCGCCAGCAGCCGCGCACCAGGGTTTTCGATCGGCGAGCAGTACTTC.

Concerning this clone itself: A read error may account for a junction end that differs from germline. The chain employs TRBV7-7 and TRBJ2-7; D is tentatively TRBD1 or TRBD2 (5 bases each). The CDR3 runs to 15 residues. Germline V CDR1 and CDR2: SSHAT, FNYEAQ (reference sequence). The CDR3 nucleotides are TGTGCTAGCAGCTTAGCGCCGGGACGGCACTACGAGCAGTACTTC. Translating it yields CASSLAPGRHYEQYF.

This clone was detected only once. The chain is built from TRBV10-2 and TRBJ2-1; D is possibly TRBD1 or TRBD2 (5 bases each). V was shortened by 6 bases and J by 3 bases, with 18 bases between the two germline ends. The CDR3 is 16 amino acids. Germline CDR1 is WSHSY and CDR2 is SAAADI. CDR3 amino acids: CASRGVGSGNYNEQFF. CDR3 nucleotide sequence: TGCGCCAGCAGAGGGGTGGGGTCGGGAAACTACAATGAGCAGTTCTTC.

V is TRBV7-9 and J is TRBJ2-1; 7 nucleotides match TRBD2. Germline CDR1 SEHNR, CDR2 FQNEAQ (reference sequence). The CDR3 has 17 residues. The J segment lost 0 bases and the V segment lost 5 bases, leaving 10 bases of the junction unmatched. The DNA of the CDR3 is TGTGCCAGCAGCCGGGGGGACTGGTCGAGCTCCTACAATGAGCAGTTCTTC. It encodes CASSRGDWSSSYNEQFF. Looking up the rest from reference TRBV7-9 and TRBJ2-1 gives the full variable domain: DTGVSQNPRHKITKRGQNVTFRCDPISEHNRLYWYRQTLGQGPEFLTYFQNEAQLEKSRLLSDRFSAERPKGSFSTLEIQRTEQGDSAMYLCASSRGDWSSSYNEQFFGPGTRLTVL.

For the CDR3, the DNA is TGTGCCAGCAGTGCCGTCGGGGGCGGAAACACCATATATTTT. Its translation is CASSAVGGGNTIYF. The J gene is TRBJ1-3, the V gene TRBV28; perhaps TRBD1 as D (6 bases). Germline V CDR1 and CDR2: MDHEN, SYDVKM. The V gene lost 5 bases and the J gene lost 4 bases, with 12 bases spanning the gap. The CDR3 loop spans 14 amino acids.

The chain is built from TRBV18 and TRBJ1-1; D is possibly TRBD1 (5 bases). There are 15 residues in the CDR3. The V gene's germline CDR1 is KGHSH and CDR2 LQKENI. V lost 1 base, J lost 0 bases, and 9 bases lay in between. The CDR3 region is CASSPRAGMNTEAFF. The CDR3 DNA reads TGTGCCAGCTCACCACGGGCAGGGATGAACACTGAAGCTTTCTTT.

The V call is TRBV4-1, the J call TRBJ2-2, with TRBD2 identical over 8 bases. V shed 2 bases, J shed 5 bases, and the junction held 7 bases outside the gene matches. Germline V gene sequence: CDR1 MGHRA, CDR2 YSYEKL. The CDR3 spans 16 residues. Written as DNA, the CDR3 is TGCGCCAGCAGCCAAAAATCTCCGGGAGGGACCGGGGAGCTGTTTTTT. The encoded protein is CASSQKSPGGTGELFF.

The rearrangement links TRBV11-3 to TRBJ2-1; no firm D call. The V end was cut by 5 bases, the J end by 8 bases, with 7 bases between. CDR3 length: 11 residues. CDR1 and CDR2 (germline): SGHNT, YENEEA. The CDR3, as DNA: TGTGCCAGCAGCAATTATTATGAGCAGTTCTTC. Its translation is CASSNYYEQFF.

The chain uses TRBV5-1 and TRBJ1-1; TRBD1 matches 8 bases. V gave up 4 bases and J gave up 1 base; unmatched junction bases: 6. Germline CDR1 SGHRS, CDR2 YFSETQ. The CDR3 runs to 15 residues. In DNA form, the CDR3 reads TGCGCCAGCAGCCGTGGACAGGGCCGGAACACTGAAGCTTTCTTT. It specifies CASSRGQGRNTEAFF.

This chain joins TRBV27 and TRBJ1-4, with 10 bases aligning to TRBD1. The V gene end was trimmed by 4 bases and the J gene end by 7 bases; junction bases not matched to a gene: 3. The CDR3 consists of 14 residues. Looked up from germline, CDR1 is MNHEY and CDR2 is SMNVEV (reference sequence). CDR3 sequence (DNA): TGTGCCAGCAGTTATGGGACAGGGGCTGAAAAACTGTTTTTT. Protein product: CASSYGTGAEKLFF.

V usage is TRBV5-1 and J usage is TRBJ2-1; maybe TRBD1 (5 bases). This CDR3 has 13 amino acids. Germline V gene lookup returns CDR1 SGHRS and CDR2 YFSETQ. Trimming removed 2 bases at V and 5 bases at J, with 8 bases between. CDR3 protein: CASSFGHNNEQFF. The CDR3 DNA reads TGCGCCAGCAGCTTCGGACATAACAATGAGCAGTTCTTC.